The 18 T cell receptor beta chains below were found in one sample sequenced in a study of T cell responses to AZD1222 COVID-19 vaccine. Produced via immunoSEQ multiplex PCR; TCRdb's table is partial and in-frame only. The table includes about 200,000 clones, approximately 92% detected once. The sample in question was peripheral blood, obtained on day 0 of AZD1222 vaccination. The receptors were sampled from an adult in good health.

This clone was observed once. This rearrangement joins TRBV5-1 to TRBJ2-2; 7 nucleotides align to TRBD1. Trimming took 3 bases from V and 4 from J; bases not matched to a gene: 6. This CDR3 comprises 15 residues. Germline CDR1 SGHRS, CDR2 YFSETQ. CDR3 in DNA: TGCGCCAGCAGCTCGGGACAGACCTCCACCGGGGAGCTGTTTTTT. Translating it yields CASSSGQTSTGELFF.

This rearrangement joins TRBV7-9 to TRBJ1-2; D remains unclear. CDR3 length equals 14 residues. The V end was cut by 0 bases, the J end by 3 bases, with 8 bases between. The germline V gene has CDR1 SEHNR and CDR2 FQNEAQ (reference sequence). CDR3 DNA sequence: TGTGCCAGCAGCTTAGCTGTTTCGGACTATGGCTACACCTTC. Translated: CASSLAVSDYGYTF.

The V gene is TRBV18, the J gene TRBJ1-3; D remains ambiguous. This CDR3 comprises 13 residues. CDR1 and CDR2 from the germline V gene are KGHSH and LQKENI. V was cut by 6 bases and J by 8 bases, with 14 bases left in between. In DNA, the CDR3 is TGTGCCAGCTCGCCCGGGGTGGAAGACACCATATATTTT. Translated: CASSPGVEDTIYF. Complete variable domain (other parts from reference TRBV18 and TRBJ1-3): NAGVMQNPRHLVRRRGQEARLRCSPMKGHSHVYWYRQLPEEGLKFMVYLQKENIIDESGMPKERFSAEFPKEGPSILRIQQVVRGDSAAYFCASSPGVEDTIYFGEGSWLTVV.

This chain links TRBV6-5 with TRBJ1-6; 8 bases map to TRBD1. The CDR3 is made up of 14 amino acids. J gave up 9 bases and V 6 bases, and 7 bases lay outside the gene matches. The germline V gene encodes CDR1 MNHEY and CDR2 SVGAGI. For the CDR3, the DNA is TGTGCCAGCAGACCACCCGGGACAGGTTCACCCCTCCACTTT. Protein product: CASRPPGTGSPLHF.

The CDR3 nucleotides read TGTGCCAGCTCACCGGCACAGGGTAGGACGAACACTGAAGCTTTCTTT. Amino acid sequence: CASSPAQGRTNTEAFF. The chain recombines TRBV18 with TRBJ1-1, with D perhaps matching TRBD1 (6 bases). Germline V gene data show CDR1 as KGHSH and CDR2 as LQKENI. This CDR3 has 16 residues. Between the trimmed V and J ends, which lost 3 bases and 1 base, there was a span of 15 bases.

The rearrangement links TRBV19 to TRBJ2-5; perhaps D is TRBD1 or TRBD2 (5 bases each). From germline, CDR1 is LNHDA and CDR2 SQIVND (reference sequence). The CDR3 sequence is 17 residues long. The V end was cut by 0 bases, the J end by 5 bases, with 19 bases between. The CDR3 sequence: CASSIEGLRGDRETQYF. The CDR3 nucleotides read TGTGCCAGTAGTATAGAGGGCTTAAGAGGGGACCGGGAGACCCAGTACTTC.

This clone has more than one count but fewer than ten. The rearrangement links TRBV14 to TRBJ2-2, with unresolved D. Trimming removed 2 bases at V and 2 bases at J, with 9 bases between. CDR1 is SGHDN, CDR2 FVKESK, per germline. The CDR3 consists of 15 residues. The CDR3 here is CASSQLQSNTGELFF. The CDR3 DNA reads TGTGCCAGCAGCCAACTACAGTCAAACACCGGGGAGCTGTTTTTT.

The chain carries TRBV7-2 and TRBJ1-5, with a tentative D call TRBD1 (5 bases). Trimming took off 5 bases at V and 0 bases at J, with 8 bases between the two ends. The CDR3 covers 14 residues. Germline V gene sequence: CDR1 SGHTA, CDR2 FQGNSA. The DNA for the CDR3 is TGTGCCAGCAGCAGGGGTCATAGCAATCAGCCCCAGCATTTT. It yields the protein CASSRGHSNQPQHF.

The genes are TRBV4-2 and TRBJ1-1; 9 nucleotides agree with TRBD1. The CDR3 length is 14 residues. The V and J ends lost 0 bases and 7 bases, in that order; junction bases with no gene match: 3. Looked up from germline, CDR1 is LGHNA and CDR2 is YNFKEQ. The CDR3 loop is CASSQDQGQGEAFF. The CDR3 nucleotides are TGTGCCAGCAGCCAAGATCAGGGACAGGGTGAAGCTTTCTTT.

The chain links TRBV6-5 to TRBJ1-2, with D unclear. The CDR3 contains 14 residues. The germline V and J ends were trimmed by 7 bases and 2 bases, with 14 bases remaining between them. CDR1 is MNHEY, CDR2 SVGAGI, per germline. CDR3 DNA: TGTGCCAGCACCCCCGGGCAGAGAAACTATGGCTACACCTTC. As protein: CASTPGQRNYGYTF.

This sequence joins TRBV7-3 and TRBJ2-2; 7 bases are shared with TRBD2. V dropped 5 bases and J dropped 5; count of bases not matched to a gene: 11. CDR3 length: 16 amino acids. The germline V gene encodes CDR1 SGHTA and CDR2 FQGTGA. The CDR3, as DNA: TGTGCCAGCAGCCGAATGGGACGGGGAGGGACCGGGGAGCTGTTTTTT. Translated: CASSRMGRGGTGELFF.

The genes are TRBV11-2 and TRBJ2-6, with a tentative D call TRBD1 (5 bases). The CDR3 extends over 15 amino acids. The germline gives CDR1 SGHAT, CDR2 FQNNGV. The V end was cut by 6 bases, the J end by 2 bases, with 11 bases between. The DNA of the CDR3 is TGTGCCAGCAGTAGGGCAGGGACTGGGGCCAACGTCCTGACTTTC. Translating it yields CASSRAGTGANVLTF. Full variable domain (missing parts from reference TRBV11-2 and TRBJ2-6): EAGVAQSPRYKIIEKRQSVAFWCNPISGHATLYWYQQILGQGPKLLIQFQNNGVVDDSQLPKDRFSAERLKGVDSTLKIQPAKLEDSAVYLCASSRAGTGANVLTFGAGSRLTVL.

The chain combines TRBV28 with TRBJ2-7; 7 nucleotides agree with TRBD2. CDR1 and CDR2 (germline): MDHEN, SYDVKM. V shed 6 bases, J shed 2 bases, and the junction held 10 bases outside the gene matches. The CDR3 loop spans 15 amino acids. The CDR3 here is CASRETLAEAYEQYF. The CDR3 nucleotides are TGTGCCAGCAGGGAGACCCTAGCGGAGGCCTACGAGCAGTACTTC.

The CDR3 DNA follows: TGTGCCAGCAGATTGGGACAGAACCAAGAGACCCAGTACTTC. Encoded protein: CASRLGQNQETQYF. The genes are TRBV6-5 and TRBJ2-5, with TRBD1 matching 7 bases. Unmatched junction bases numbered 4, after V lost 6 bases and J lost 0 bases. Germline assignment: CDR1 MNHEY and CDR2 SVGAGI. This CDR3 contains 14 residues.

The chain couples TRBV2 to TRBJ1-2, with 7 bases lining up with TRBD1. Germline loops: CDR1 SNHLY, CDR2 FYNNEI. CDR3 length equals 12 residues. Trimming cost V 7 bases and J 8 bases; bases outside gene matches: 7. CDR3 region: CASTPGGGGYTF. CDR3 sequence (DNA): TGTGCCAGCACGCCAGGGGGTGGCGGCTACACCTTC.

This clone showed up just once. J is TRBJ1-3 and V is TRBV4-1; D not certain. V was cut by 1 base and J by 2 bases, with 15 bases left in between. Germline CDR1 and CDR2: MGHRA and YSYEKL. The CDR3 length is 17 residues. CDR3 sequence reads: CASSQGLREGAGNTIYF. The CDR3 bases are TGCGCCAGCAGCCAAGGTTTGAGGGAAGGAGCTGGAAACACCATATATTTT.

The CDR3 DNA reads as TGTGCCAGCACCTTCCGCCGAAACCCGAAACCAGGCAATACCTACGAGCAGTACTTC. Protein product: CASTFRRNPKPGNTYEQYF. The gene calls are TRBV28 and TRBJ2-7; D is uncertain. The ends were cut back, 7 bases at V and 2 bases at J, with 30 bases in the middle. The CDR3 is 19 residues long. Germline CDR1 and CDR2: MDHEN and SYDVKM.

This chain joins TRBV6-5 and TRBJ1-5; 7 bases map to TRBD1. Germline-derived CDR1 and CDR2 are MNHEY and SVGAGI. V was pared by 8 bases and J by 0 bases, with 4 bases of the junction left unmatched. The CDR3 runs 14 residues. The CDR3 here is CASRQGDSNQPQHF. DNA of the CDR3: TGTGCCAGCCGCCAGGGGGATAGCAATCAGCCCCAGCATTTT.